The 6 T cell receptor beta chains in this list originate from one sample, sequenced in a study of PD-1 blockade in classical Hodgkin lymphoma. Every patient had relapsed following autologous stem cell transplantation, and cohorts differed in brentuximab vedotin exposure. Assay: immunoSEQ multiplex PCR; the TCRdb copy retains only in-frame clones and omits some. The profile shows 60,000 or so clones, about nine tenths of them singletons. Sequences were derived from peripheral blood mononuclear cells (PBMCs), sampled at baseline. The receptors originated from a human donor with classical Hodgkin lymphoma.

The V and J genes are TRBV28 and TRBJ1-1, with TRBD1 identical over 8 bases. Unmatched junction bases numbered 10, after V lost 6 bases and J lost 4 bases. In germline, CDR1 is MDHEN, CDR2 SYDVKM. CDR3 length: 15 residues. CDR3 sequence reads: CASSLRQGTVTEAFF. CDR3 DNA sequence: TGTGCCAGCAGCCTAAGACAGGGGACGGTCACTGAAGCTTTCTTT.

CDR3 sequence: CASSPTGSSYNEQFF. The CDR3 nucleotides read TGTGCCAGCAGTCCAACAGGGAGCTCCTACAATGAGCAGTTCTTC. The rearrangement uses TRBV6-5 and TRBJ2-1; D may be TRBD1 (6 bases). V shed 5 bases and J shed 0 bases, with 11 bases lying between them. Germline CDR1 MNHEY, CDR2 SVGAGI. The CDR3 runs to 15 residues.

V usage is TRBV19 and J usage is TRBJ2-3; 13 positions match TRBD2. V shed 8 bases and J 4 bases; nucleotides not matched to a gene: 6. This CDR3 is built from 15 residues. Germline values: CDR1 LNHDA, CDR2 SQIVND (reference sequence). The CDR3, as DNA: TGTGCCAGTCGGACTAGCGGGAGAACCTCAGATACGCAGTATTTT. Its translation: CASRTSGRTSDTQYF.

The rearrangement links TRBV20-1 to TRBJ1-4; D possibly corresponds to TRBD1 (5 bases). The CDR3 extends over 10 amino acids. Germline CDR1 is DFQATT and CDR2 is SNEGSKA (reference sequence). Trimming stripped 7 bases from V and 12 bases from J, with 12 bases between. The CDR3 sequence is CSGRGGELFF. CDR3 bases: TGCAGTGGTCGGGGGGGGGAACTGTTTTTT.

The V call is TRBV2, the J call TRBJ2-7, with D unresolved. The germline V gene has CDR1 SNHLY and CDR2 FYNNEI. V lost 6 bases and J lost 0, with 9 bases in between. The CDR3 totals 13 residues. The CDR3 coding sequence is TGTGCCAGCAGCGCAGCGCCCTCCTACGAGCAGTACTTC. This sequence encodes CASSAAPSYEQYF.

The sample holds one count of this clone. The chain links TRBV21-1 to TRBJ2-7; TRBD2 is the table's D call, not checked against the DNA. TRBV21-1 is described as a pseudogene. The CDR3 totals 17 residues. CDR3 loop: CASSKDSCTEISYEQYF. For the CDR3, the DNA is TGTGCCAGCAGCAAAGATTCGTGCACCGAGATATCCTACGAGCAGTACTTC.